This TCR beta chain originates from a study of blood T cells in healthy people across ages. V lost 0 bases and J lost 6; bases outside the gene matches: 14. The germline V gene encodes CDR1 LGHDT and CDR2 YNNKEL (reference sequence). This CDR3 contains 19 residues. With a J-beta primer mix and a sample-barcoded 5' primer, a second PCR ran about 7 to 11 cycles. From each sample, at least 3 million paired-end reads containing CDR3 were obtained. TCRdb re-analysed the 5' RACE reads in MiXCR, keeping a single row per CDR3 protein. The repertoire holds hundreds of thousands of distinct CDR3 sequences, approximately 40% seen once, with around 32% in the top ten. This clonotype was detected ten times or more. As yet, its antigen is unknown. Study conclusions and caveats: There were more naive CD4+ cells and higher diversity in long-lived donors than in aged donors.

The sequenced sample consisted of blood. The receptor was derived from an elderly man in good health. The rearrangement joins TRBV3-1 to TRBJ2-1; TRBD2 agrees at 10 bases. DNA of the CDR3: TGTGCCAGCAGCCAAGAACTCAAGATCAGCGGGAGGGCCCCCAATGAGCAGTTCTTC. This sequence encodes CASSQELKISGRAPNEQFF.